The clone carrying this TCR beta chain was counted at least ten times. TCRdb used MiXCR to reprocess the 5' RACE reads, holding one entry per CDR3 protein. In the table there are roughly 240,000 distinct CDR3 sequences, roughly 32% of which are singletons. The CDR3 contains 14 residues. Germline CDR1 reads MNHNS; CDR2 reads SASEGT. The V end lost 5 bases, the J end lost 2 bases, and 13 bases lay between the germline ends. The record originates from a study of CD8 T cells in ankylosing spondylitis. The sequenced material came from blood, either unsorted or a sorted T cell fraction (not recorded which). The rearrangement joins TRBV6-1 to TRBJ2-7; D gene ambiguous. The origin of this receptor is a male donor with ankylosing spondylitis or in good health (not recorded which). Written as DNA, the CDR3 is TGTGCCAGCAGTCCCCGAGACTTCCCCTACGAGCAGTACTTC. Translating gives CASSPRDFPYEQYF.